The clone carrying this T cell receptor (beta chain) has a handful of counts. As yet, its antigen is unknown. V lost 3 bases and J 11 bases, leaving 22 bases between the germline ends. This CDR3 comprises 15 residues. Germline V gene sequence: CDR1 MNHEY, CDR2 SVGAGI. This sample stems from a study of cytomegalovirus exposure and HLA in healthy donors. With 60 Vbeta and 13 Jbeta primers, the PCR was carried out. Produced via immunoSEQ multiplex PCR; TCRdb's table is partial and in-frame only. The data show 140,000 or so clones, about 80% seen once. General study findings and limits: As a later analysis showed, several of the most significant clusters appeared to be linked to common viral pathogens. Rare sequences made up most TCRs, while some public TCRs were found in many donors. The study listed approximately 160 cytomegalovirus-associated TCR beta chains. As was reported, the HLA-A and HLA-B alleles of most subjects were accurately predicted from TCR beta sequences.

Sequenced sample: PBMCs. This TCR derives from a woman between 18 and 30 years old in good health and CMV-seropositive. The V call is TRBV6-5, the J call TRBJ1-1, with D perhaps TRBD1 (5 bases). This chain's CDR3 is CASSYLGRAGRRAFF. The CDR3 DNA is TGTGCCAGCAGTTATTTGGGGCGAGCAGGGCGTCGCGCTTTCTTT.